This TCR beta chain was identified during a study of blood T cell repertoires in COVID-19. Study-level background: Researchers got acute and convalescent COVID-19 samples from the United States, Italy and Spain.

Germline V gene data show CDR1 as SGHTA and CDR2 as FQGNSA. There are 15 residues in the CDR3. Trimming removed 3 bases from V and 4 bases from J; junction bases left unmatched: 4. This clone showed up just once. Sequencing was performed with immunoSEQ multiplex PCR; in TCRdb, only in-frame clones are kept and a portion is missing. The data show around 270,000 clones, with roughly 91% seen just once and approximately 4.6% held by the top ten. The source material was peripheral blood. This TCR derives from a man aged 35 to 55 with acute or convalescent COVID-19. This sequence joins TRBV7-2 and TRBJ2-1, with 9 bases aligning to TRBD2. CDR3 region: CASSLDSGGYNEQFF. The CDR3 DNA is TGTGCCAGCAGCTTGGATAGCGGGGGATACAATGAGCAGTTCTTC.